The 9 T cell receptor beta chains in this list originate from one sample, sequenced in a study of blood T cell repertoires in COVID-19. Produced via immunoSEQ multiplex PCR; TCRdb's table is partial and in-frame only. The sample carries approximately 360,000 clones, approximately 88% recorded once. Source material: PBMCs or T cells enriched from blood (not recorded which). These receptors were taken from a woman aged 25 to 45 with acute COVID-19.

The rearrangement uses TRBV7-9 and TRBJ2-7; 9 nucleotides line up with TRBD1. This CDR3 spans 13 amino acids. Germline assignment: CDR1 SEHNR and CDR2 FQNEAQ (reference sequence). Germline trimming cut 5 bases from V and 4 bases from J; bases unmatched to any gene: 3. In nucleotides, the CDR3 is TGTGCCAGCAGCGGACAGGGGTCTTACGAGCAGTACTTC. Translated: CASSGQGSYEQYF.

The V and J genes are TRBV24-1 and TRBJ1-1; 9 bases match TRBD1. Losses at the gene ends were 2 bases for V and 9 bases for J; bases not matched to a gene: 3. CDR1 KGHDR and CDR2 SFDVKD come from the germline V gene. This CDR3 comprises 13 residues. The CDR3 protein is CATSDSTGGKAFF. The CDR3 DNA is TGTGCCACCAGTGATTCGACAGGGGGTAAAGCTTTCTTT.

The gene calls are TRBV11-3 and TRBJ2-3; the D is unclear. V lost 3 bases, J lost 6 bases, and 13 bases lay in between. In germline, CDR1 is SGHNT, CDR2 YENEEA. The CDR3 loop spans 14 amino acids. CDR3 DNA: TGTGCCAGCAGCTTGGCCCGGTCCGGGGATACGCAGTATTTT. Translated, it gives CASSLARSGDTQYF.

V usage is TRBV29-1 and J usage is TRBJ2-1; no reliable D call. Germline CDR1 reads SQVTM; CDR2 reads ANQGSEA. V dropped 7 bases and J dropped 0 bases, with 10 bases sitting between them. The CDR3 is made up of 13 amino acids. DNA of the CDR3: TGCAGCGCGACACACCGCTCCTACAATGAGCAGTTCTTC. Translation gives CSATHRSYNEQFF.

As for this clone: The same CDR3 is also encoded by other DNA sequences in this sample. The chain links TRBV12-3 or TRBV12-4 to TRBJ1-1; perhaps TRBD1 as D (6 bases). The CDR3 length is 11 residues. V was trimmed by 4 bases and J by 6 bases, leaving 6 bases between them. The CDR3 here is CASSYRAEAFF. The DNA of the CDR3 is TGTGCCAGCAGTTACAGGGCTGAAGCTTTCTTT.

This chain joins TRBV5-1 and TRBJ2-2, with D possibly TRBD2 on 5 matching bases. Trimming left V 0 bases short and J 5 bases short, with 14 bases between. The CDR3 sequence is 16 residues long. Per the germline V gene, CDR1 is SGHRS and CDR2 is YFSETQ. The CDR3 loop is CASSLGAERGTGELFF. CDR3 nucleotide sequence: TGCGCCAGCAGCTTGGGGGCAGAACGAGGGACCGGGGAGCTGTTTTTT. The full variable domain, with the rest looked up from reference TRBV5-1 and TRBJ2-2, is KAGVTQTPRYLIKTRGQQVTLSCSPISGHRSVSWYQQTPGQGLQFLFEYFSETQRNKGNFPGRFSGRQFSNSRSEMNVSTLELGDSALYLCASSLGAERGTGELFFGEGSRLTVL.

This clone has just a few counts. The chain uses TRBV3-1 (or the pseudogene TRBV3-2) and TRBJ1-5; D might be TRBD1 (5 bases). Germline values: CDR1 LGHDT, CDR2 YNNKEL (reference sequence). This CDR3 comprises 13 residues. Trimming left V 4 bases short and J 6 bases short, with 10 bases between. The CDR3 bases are TGTGCCAGCAGCCCCCTGGGGGGTCAGCCCCAGCATTTT. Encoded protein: CASSPLGGQPQHF.

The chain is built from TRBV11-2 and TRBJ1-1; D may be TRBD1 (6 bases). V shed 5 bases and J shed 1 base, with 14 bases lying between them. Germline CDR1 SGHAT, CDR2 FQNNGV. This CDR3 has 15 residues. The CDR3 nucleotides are TGTGCCAGCAGCACACGAAGGGGGAAGAACACTGAAGCTTTCTTT. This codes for CASSTRRGKNTEAFF.

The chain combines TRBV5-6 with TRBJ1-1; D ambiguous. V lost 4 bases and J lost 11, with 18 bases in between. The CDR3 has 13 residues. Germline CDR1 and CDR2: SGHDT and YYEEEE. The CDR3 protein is CASSPGVTRWAFF. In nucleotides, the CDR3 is TGTGCCAGCAGCCCCGGTGTGACACGGTGGGCTTTCTTT.